This T cell receptor (beta chain) is from a study of T cells in Graves' hyperthyroidism and ophthalmopathy. At the level of the study: Prior to any treatment, at the point of initial diagnosis, peripheral blood was collected. General study points: Separation of ophthalmopathy from stable hyperthyroidism was achieved by a 13 V-J model.

Details on this clonotype: What it recognizes is unknown.

Used for diagnoses were clinical symptoms, serum thyroxine and TRAb, thyroid ultrasound and orbital computed tomography. Amplified TCR beta CDR3 regions came from RNA transcripts. Using the HTBI primer set, a first-round RT-PCR was run on the TCR CDR3. TCRdb reanalysed the multiplex PCR reads using MiXCR and keeps one entry per CDR3 protein. The sample includes 350,000 or so distinct CDR3 sequences, approximately 22% of them seen just once. Germline-derived CDR1 and CDR2 are DFQATT and SNEGSKA (reference sequence). This CDR3 is built from 13 residues. Trimming removed 5 bases from V and 4 bases from J, with 12 bases in between.

The chain links TRBV20-1 to TRBJ2-4; the D gene could be TRBD1 or TRBD2 (5 bases each). Sequenced material: blood. This receptor was taken from a woman aged 45 to 65 with Graves' hyperthyroidism. The CDR3 DNA sequence: TGCAGTGCTGTCCGGGACGGTAAAAACATTCAGTACTTC. Translation: CSAVRDGKNIQYF.